The 7 T cell receptor beta chains reported below all come from one sample, sequenced in a study of beta chain features in type 1 diabetes. What was sequenced were expressed TCRB transcripts, since all of the isolated RNA had been reverse transcribed. TCRdb's table, derived via immunoSEQ multiplex PCR, lists solely in-frame clones and lacks some. The sample lists hundreds of thousands of clones, over 25% occurring once. Sequences were obtained from naive CD4+ T cells from blood. The receptor set was obtained from a man younger than 30 in good health.

This clone has more than one count but fewer than ten. This chain joins TRBV20-1 and TRBJ2-7; 7 bases line up with TRBD1. CDR3 size: 11 residues. V trimming: 3 bases; J trimming: 6 bases; junction bases outside the gene matches: 2. Germline V gene lookup returns CDR1 DFQATT and CDR2 SNEGSKA (reference sequence). DNA for the CDR3: TGCAGTGCTAGCGGGACAGTCGAGCAGTACTTC. Its protein is CSASGTVEQYF.

The rearrangement uses TRBV29-1 and TRBJ2-7; 7 nucleotides match TRBD1. The CDR3 has 13 amino acids. J gave up 5 bases and V 6 bases, and 10 bases lay outside the gene matches. Per germline, CDR1 SQVTM and CDR2 ANQGSEA. The CDR3 DNA sequence: TGCAGCGTAGGACAGGCCCACAACCACGAGCAGTACTTC. Translating it yields CSVGQAHNHEQYF.

The V and J genes are TRBV4-2 and TRBJ2-1, with TRBD2 identical over 7 bases. CDR3 length: 17 amino acids. Unmatched junction bases numbered 8, after V lost 0 bases and J lost 3 bases. Germline CDR1 reads LGHNA; CDR2 reads YNFKEQ. CDR3: CASSQEGAGAFYNEQFF. The CDR3 DNA sequence: TGTGCCAGCAGCCAAGAGGGTGCGGGAGCGTTCTACAATGAGCAGTTCTTC.

This clone was counted a few times. The chain employs TRBV4-3 and TRBJ2-6; possible D gene TRBD1, 6 bases. The CDR3 loop spans 16 amino acids. Germline CDR1 reads LGHNA; CDR2 reads YSLEER. The V gene lost 3 bases and the J gene lost 0 bases, with 9 bases spanning the gap. The CDR3 DNA reads as TGCGCCAGCAGCCAGAACAGGGCCTCTGGGGCCAACGTCCTGACTTTC. This encodes CASSQNRASGANVLTF.

V usage is TRBV5-1 and J usage is TRBJ2-7; 14 nucleotides align to TRBD2. The germline V gene has CDR1 SGHRS and CDR2 YFSETQ. J was trimmed by 12 bases and V by 6 bases; bases with no gene match: 11. The CDR3 length is 14 residues. CDR3 sequence: CASTSGTSGSVWYF. DNA for the CDR3: TGCGCCAGCACCTCCGGGACTAGCGGGAGTGTGTGGTACTTC.

The V gene is TRBV7-9, the J gene TRBJ1-2; TRBD1 agrees at 8 bases. This CDR3 contains 14 residues. The germline V gene has CDR1 SEHNR and CDR2 FQNEAQ (reference sequence). V was pared by 5 bases and J by 8 bases, with 10 bases of the junction left unmatched. Here the CDR3 reads CASSGRTGINGYTF. Written as DNA, the CDR3 is TGTGCCAGCAGCGGGAGGACAGGGATAAACGGCTACACCTTC.

The table lists this clone with a few counts. In the same sample, other DNA sequences code for this CDR3. The chain is built from TRBV30 and TRBJ1-1; the D is unclear. Germline V lookup: CDR1 GTSNPN, CDR2 SVGIG (reference sequence). The CDR3 covers 13 residues. V dropped 2 bases and J dropped 1 base, with 8 bases sitting between them. The CDR3 sequence is CAWSLRRNTEAFF. As DNA, the CDR3 is TGTGCCTGGAGTTTAAGGAGGAACACTGAAGCTTTCTTT. Combining the CDR3 with reference TRBV30 and TRBJ1-1 gives the whole variable domain SQTIHQWPATLVQPVGSPLSLECTVEGTSNPNLYWYRQAAGRGLQLLFYSVGIGQISSEVPQNLSASRPQDRQFILSSKKLLLSDSGFYLCAWSLRRNTEAFFGQGTRLTVV.